A selection of T cell receptor beta chains follows, all from one sample in a study of shared clonotypes between healthy human individuals. Sequencing used immunoSEQ multiplex PCR; TCRdb keeps in-frame clones, though not all of them. The sample contains over a million clones, more than 65% of which appear only once. Sample: memory CD4+ T cells sorted from blood. The receptors were gathered from a man aged 18 to 29 in good health. Each CDR3 is given with its conserved first and last residue. D genes are given only for firm matches. Expanded clones are given a class, and other clones once, few, many or no size at all.

d_call clone_size j_call v_call cdr3_nt cdr3_aa
. few TRBJ2-7 TRBV11-2 TGTGCCAGCAGCTTAAGACCTACCTACGAGCAGTACTTC CASSLRPTYEQYF
TRBD2 . TRBJ2-1 TRBV9 TGTGCCAGCAGCGTAGCGGTAGCGGGAGTGAATGAGCAGTTCTTC CASSVAVAGVNEQFF
. . TRBJ1-2 TRBV6-6 TGTGCCAGCAGTTACGGCAGCGCGGGTGGCTACACCTTC CASSYGSAGGYTF
. . TRBJ2-7 TRBV4-1 TGCGCCAGCAGCCAAGCAAGGGTCCCCTCCTACGAGCAGTACTTC CASSQARVPSYEQYF
TRBD2 once TRBJ2-3 TRBV4-1 TGCGCCAGCAGCCAAGACTCAAACGCGGGAGCTAGCACAGATACGCAGTATTTT CASSQDSNAGASTDTQYF
. . TRBJ2-7 TRBV6-5 TGTGCCAGCAGTTATCAAAGGACCTACGAGCAGTACTTC CASSYQRTYEQYF
. . TRBJ1-4 TRBV2 TGTGCCAGCAGTGCAGTCCCCAGGGAAAAACTGTTTTTT CASSAVPREKLFF
. . TRBJ2-2 TRBV6-1 TGTGCCAGCAGAGTGGACTCCTCGTTCGGGGAGCTGTTTTTT CASRVDSSFGELFF
. . TRBJ1-2 TRBV27 TGTGCCAGCAGGTTCAGGGGTGCCCTTAACTATGGCTACACCTTC CASRFRGALNYGYTF
TRBD1 . TRBJ1-2 TRBV5-6 TGTGCCAGCAGCTTGGATCCCAGGGGGCGACGCTATGGCTACACCTTC CASSLDPRGRRYGYTF
TRBD1 few TRBJ1-6 TRBV5-1 TGCGCCAGCAGCTTGAGCACAGGGGGTTCACCCCTCCACTTT CASSLSTGGSPLHF
TRBD1 . TRBJ2-2 TRBV12-5 TGTGCTAGTGGTTTGGCTGGACAGGGAGGTCCCGGGGAGCTGTTTTTT CASGLAGQGGPGELFF
. . TRBJ2-2 TRBV6-6 TGTGCCAGCAGTCAGGGTCGCACCGGGGAGCTGTTTTTT CASSQGRTGELFF
. . TRBJ1-5 TRBV27 TGTGCCAGCAGTTGGGGTTTGGATTCGCGGACGAGAAGATTGGCAACCCAGCATTTT CASSWGLDSRTRRLATQHF
TRBD1 . TRBJ1-5 TRBV28 TGTGCCAGCAGTTCCATTGGACAGGGGAACCAGCCCCAGCATTTT CASSSIGQGNQPQHF
. . TRBJ2-2 TRBV7-2 TGTGCCAGCAGCTTAGATGCTGTTGTCACCGGGGAGCTGTTTTTT CASSLDAVVTGELFF